This T cell receptor (beta chain) was documented in a study of neoadjuvant anti-PD-1 for oral cavity cancer. Broader study findings: With three patients per group, TCR findings need larger cohorts.

PBMC libraries mostly used about 450 ng of input genomic DNA, with six replicates per sample. Repertoires were generated with immunoSEQ multiplex PCR, while TCRdb's copy carries only in-frame clones and drops some. The sample yields 17,000 or so clones, approximately 64% seen once. CDR3 size: 18 residues. V lost 0 bases and J lost 0; bases outside the gene matches: 8. The germline CDR1 and CDR2 sequences are MGHRA and YSYEKL. As regards this clone: Its antigen is unidentified.

Cohort: HPV-negative, locally advanced oral cavity squamous cell carcinoma patients. The sequencing used PBMCs, collected before nivolumab (anti-PD-1) treatment. The TCR comes from a person aged 40-85 years with oral cavity squamous cell carcinoma. The chain couples TRBV4-1 to TRBJ2-1; 7 nucleotides line up with TRBD2. The CDR3 region has the DNA TGCGCCAGCAGCCAAGATAGGGCTAGCGGAAGCTCCTACAATGAGCAGTTCTTC. This gives the protein CASSQDRASGSSYNEQFF.